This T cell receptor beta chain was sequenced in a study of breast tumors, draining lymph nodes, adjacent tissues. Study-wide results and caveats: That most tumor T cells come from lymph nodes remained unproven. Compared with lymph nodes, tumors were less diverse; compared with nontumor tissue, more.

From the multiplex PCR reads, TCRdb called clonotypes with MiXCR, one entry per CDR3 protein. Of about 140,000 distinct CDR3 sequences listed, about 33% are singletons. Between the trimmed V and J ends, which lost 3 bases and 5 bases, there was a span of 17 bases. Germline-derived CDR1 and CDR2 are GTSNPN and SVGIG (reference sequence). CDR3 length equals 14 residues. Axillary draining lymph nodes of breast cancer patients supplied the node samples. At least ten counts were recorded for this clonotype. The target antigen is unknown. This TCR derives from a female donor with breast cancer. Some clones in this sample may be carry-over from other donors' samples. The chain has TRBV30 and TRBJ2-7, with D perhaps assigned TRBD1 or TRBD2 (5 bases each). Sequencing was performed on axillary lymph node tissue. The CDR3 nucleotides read TGTGCCTGGAGCCGGGGACGGGTGAGGAACGAGCAGTACTTC. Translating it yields CAWSRGRVRNEQYF. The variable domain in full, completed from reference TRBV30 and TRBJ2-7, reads SQTIHQWPATLVQPVGSPLSLECTVEGTSNPNLYWYRQAAGRGLQLLFYSVGIGQISSEVPQNLSASRPQDRQFILSSKKLLLSDSGFYLCAWSRGRVRNEQYFGPGTRLTVT.